This entry lists 20 T cell receptor beta chains sequenced from one sample in a study of blood T cell repertoires in COVID-19. Profiled with immunoSEQ multiplex PCR; TCRdb holds only in-frame clones, not every one. The top ten clones hold roughly 14% of a sample with approximately 270,000 clones, more than 65% of them seen once. Sequenced material: peripheral blood. These TCRs come from a person aged 70 to 85 with COVID-19, enrolled during active disease.

This rearrangement joins TRBV15 to TRBJ2-1; 8 bases map to TRBD1. V shed 2 bases, J shed 8 bases, and the junction held 8 bases outside the gene matches. Germline V CDR1 and CDR2: LNHNV, YYDKDF (reference sequence). CDR3 size: 15 residues. CDR3 amino acids: CATSRRQGARDEQFF. The CDR3 nucleotides are TGTGCCACCAGCAGACGGCAGGGGGCCAGGGATGAGCAGTTCTTC.

This chain uses TRBV28 with TRBJ2-3; D might be TRBD2 (5 bases). Trimming removed 6 bases at V and 8 bases at J, with 15 bases between. The germline gives CDR1 MDHEN, CDR2 SYDVKM. CDR3 length: 13 residues. In nucleotides, the CDR3 is TGTGCCAGCAGATTCGAGGGCCGAGGTACGCAGTATTTT. Residues: CASRFEGRGTQYF.

The chain is built from TRBV5-5 and TRBJ1-5; D is ambiguous. Germline V gene data show CDR1 as SGHKS and CDR2 as YYEKEE (reference sequence). This CDR3 contains 17 residues. Trimming pared 2 bases from V and 0 bases from J, leaving 15 bases between. The CDR3 region is CASSLVLEFHSNQPQHF. For the CDR3, the DNA is TGTGCCAGCAGCTTAGTCCTAGAATTCCATAGCAATCAGCCCCAGCATTTT.

This clone is a singleton in its sample. The chain employs TRBV19 and TRBJ2-1, with 11 bases matching TRBD2. CDR3 length equals 21 residues. Germline trimming cut 0 bases from V and 0 bases from J; bases unmatched to any gene: 13. Germline CDR1 and CDR2: LNHDA and SQIVND (reference sequence). The CDR3, as DNA: TGTGCCAGTAGTATAGACCACCTCCCCAGACTAGCGGGGCGCTCCTACAATGAGCAGTTCTTC. This gives the protein CASSIDHLPRLAGRSYNEQFF.

The chain carries TRBV7-2 and TRBJ1-5; 7 bases are shared with TRBD1. The trim removed 3 bases at V and 1 base at J, leaving 0 bases unmatched. The germline V gene encodes CDR1 SGHTA and CDR2 FQGNSA. The CDR3 spans 14 residues. DNA of the CDR3: TGTGCCAGCAGCTTGACAGGGAGCAATCAGCCCCAGCATTTT. The encoded protein is CASSLTGSNQPQHF.

This chain uses TRBV19 with TRBJ1-1, with TRBD1 as a possible D gene (6 bases). The CDR3 length is 13 residues. Germline-derived CDR1 and CDR2 are LNHDA and SQIVND (reference sequence). Deletions cut 11 bases from V and 1 base from J, with 14 bases between. The CDR3 DNA follows: TGTGCCGCAACGACGACAGGGAACACTGAAGCTTTCTTT. It encodes CAATTTGNTEAFF.

This chain links TRBV28 with TRBJ1-4, with 10 nucleotides matching TRBD1. The junction had 5 bases not matched to a gene; V was cut back by 8 bases and J by 11 bases. This CDR3 has 12 residues. CDR1 is MDHEN, CDR2 SYDVKM, per germline. For the CDR3, the DNA is TGTGCCAGCGGGACAGGGGTTAGGAAACTGTTTTTT. Translation gives CASGTGVRKLFF.

This clone has just one count. This sample includes further DNA sequences coding for the same CDR3. The V call is TRBV27, the J call TRBJ1-1; no clear D gene. This CDR3 region has 13 residues. Germline V gene data show CDR1 as MNHEY and CDR2 as SMNVEV (reference sequence). The V and J ends lost 0 bases and 1 base respectively, with 3 bases between them. The CDR3 here is CASSLSRNTEAFF. The CDR3 DNA reads TGTGCCAGCAGTTTATCTAGGAACACTGAAGCTTTCTTT.

The chain combines TRBV3-1 (or the pseudogene TRBV3-2) with TRBJ1-6; D gene uncertain. Trimming removed 4 bases from V and 0 bases from J, with 16 bases in between. This CDR3 contains 18 residues. CDR1 LGHDT and CDR2 YNNKEL come from the germline V gene (reference sequence). The CDR3 protein is CASSPSVLHSSYNSPLHF. DNA for the CDR3: TGTGCCAGCAGCCCCTCCGTGCTCCATAGCTCCTATAATTCACCCCTCCACTTT.

CDR3 in DNA: TGTGCCAGCAGCGGGACTAGCGGCAATGAGCAGTTCTTC. Translating it yields CASSGTSGNEQFF. The rearrangement uses TRBV7-9 and TRBJ2-1, with TRBD2 matching 11 bases. CDR1 and CDR2 (germline): SEHNR, FQNEAQ (reference sequence). V lost 5 bases and J lost 6; bases outside the gene matches: 0. This CDR3 has 13 residues.

This clone was picked up one time. This rearrangement joins TRBV19 to TRBJ1-2, with TRBD1 as a possible D gene (5 bases). The CDR3 loop spans 15 amino acids. Trimming cost V 10 bases and J 0 bases, with 18 bases left between them. The V gene's germline CDR1 is LNHDA and CDR2 SQIVND (reference sequence). The CDR3 region is CATKQGTIANYGYTF. The CDR3, as DNA: TGTGCCACGAAGCAGGGTACTATAGCTAACTATGGCTACACCTTC. Full variable domain (rest looked up from reference TRBV19 and TRBJ1-2): DGGITQSPKYLFRKEGQNVTLSCEQNLNHDAMYWYRQDPGQGLRLIYYSQIVNDFQKGDIAEGYSVSREKKESFPLTVTSAQKNPTAFYLCATKQGTIANYGYTFGSGTRLTVV.

V and J are TRBV6-2 or TRBV6-3 and TRBJ2-7, with TRBD2 as a possible D gene (5 bases). CDR3 length: 15 residues. The V gene's germline CDR1 is MNHEY and CDR2 SVGEGT. V was trimmed by 2 bases and J by 3 bases, leaving 14 bases between them. The CDR3 DNA reads TGTGCCAGCAGTTACCCGGGGATACTTGGCTACGAGCAGTACTTC. The encoded protein is CASSYPGILGYEQYF.

The V gene is TRBV6-6, the J gene TRBJ2-2; possible D gene TRBD1, 5 bases. V lost 2 bases and J lost 2, with 12 bases in between. This CDR3 contains 16 residues. Germline V gene lookup returns CDR1 MNHNY and CDR2 SVGAGI (reference sequence). CDR3 in DNA: TGTGCCAGCAGTTACCATCCAGACAGCAACACCGGGGAGCTGTTTTTT. Residues: CASSYHPDSNTGELFF.

This sequence joins TRBV10-3 and TRBJ2-5; TRBD2 aligns across 12 bases. The CDR3 is made up of 16 amino acids. Germline assignment: CDR1 ENHRY and CDR2 SYGVKD. After removal of 2 bases from V and 5 bases from J, the junction contained 6 bases not matched to a gene. The CDR3 DNA reads as TGTGCCATCAGTGAGGCTAGCGGGAGGGCCATGGAGACCCAGTACTTC. Residues: CAISEASGRAMETQYF.

This chain uses TRBV28 with TRBJ1-4; no reliable D call. This CDR3 has 17 amino acids. Germline CDR1 MDHEN, CDR2 SYDVKM. V lost 3 bases, J lost 2 bases, and 16 bases lay in between. CDR3 loop: CASSFNRWSGTNEKLFF. The CDR3 nucleotides read TGTGCCAGCAGTTTTAATCGGTGGTCGGGGACTAATGAAAAACTGTTTTTT. The complete variable domain, with remaining parts taken from reference TRBV28 and TRBJ1-4, reads DVKVTQSSRYLVKRTGEKVFLECVQDMDHENMFWYRQDPGLGLRLIYFSYDVKMKEKGDIPEGYSVSREKKERFSLILESASTNQTSMYLCASSFNRWSGTNEKLFFGSGTQLSVL.

V usage is TRBV18 and J usage is TRBJ1-3; D unresolved. Germline CDR1 KGHSH, CDR2 LQKENI. The CDR3 loop spans 16 amino acids. V lost 3 bases and J 2 bases, leaving 14 bases between the germline ends. The CDR3 DNA reads as TGTGCCAGCTCACCTCTAGGAGCGGATACTGGAAACACCATATATTTT. Translated: CASSPLGADTGNTIYF.

The chain has TRBV28 and TRBJ1-4; tentatively, D is TRBD1 (6 bases). The germline CDR1 and CDR2 sequences are MDHEN and SYDVKM. The ends were cut back, 5 bases at V and 7 bases at J, with 20 bases in the middle. There are 16 residues in the CDR3. The CDR3 DNA reads TGTGCCAGCAGTGCCCCGCAGGGGATGGGGATTGAAAAACTGTTTTTT. Its protein is CASSAPQGMGIEKLFF.

V gene TRBV7-2 combines with J gene TRBJ1-2; 9 bases map to TRBD1. Per the germline V gene, CDR1 is SGHTA and CDR2 is FQGNSA. V trimming: 3 bases; J trimming: 3 bases; junction bases outside the gene matches: 5. This CDR3 is 15 amino acids long. The CDR3 region has the DNA TGTGCCAGCAGCTTTCCGGGACAGGGATACTATGGCTACACCTTC. As protein: CASSFPGQGYYGYTF.

The chain has TRBV9 and TRBJ2-1, with a possible D match to TRBD1 (6 bases). V gave up 0 bases and J gave up 8 bases, with 15 bases separating them. The CDR3 is made up of 15 amino acids. CDR1 and CDR2 (germline): SGDLS, YYNGEE. CDR3 DNA: TGTGCCAGCAGCGTAGGAGAGGGGGTATTCTATGAGCAGTTCTTC. This gives the protein CASSVGEGVFYEQFF.

This chain joins TRBV5-1 and TRBJ2-2; 7 nucleotides match TRBD1. With V trimmed by 1 base and J by 6 bases, 6 bases remained unmatched. The CDR3 runs 15 residues. CDR1 SGHRS and CDR2 YFSETQ come from the germline V gene. CDR3 amino acids: CASSLRTGEPGELFF. CDR3 bases: TGCGCCAGCAGCTTGCGTACAGGGGAACCCGGGGAGCTGTTTTTT.